These 14 T cell receptor beta chains came from one sample sequenced in a study of T cells in Graves' hyperthyroidism and ophthalmopathy. What was amplified from RNA transcripts were TCR beta CDR3 regions. When the TCR CDR3 underwent first-round RT-PCR, the HTBI primer set was used. TCRdb re-called the multiplex PCR reads with MiXCR, one entry per CDR3 protein. In the table there are roughly 700,000 distinct CDR3 sequences, 30% to 40% of which are singletons. Sequencing input: blood. These receptors were obtained from a woman aged 35 to 49 with Graves' hyperthyroidism.

As regards this clonotype: The junction departs from the called germline gene at one end, perhaps through a read error. The CDR3 protein is CASSEFWFSNEQFF. Here the CDR3 DNA reads TGTGCCAGCAGTGAATTTTGGTTCAGCAATGAGCAGTTCTTC. The rearrangement uses TRBV10-3 and TRBJ2-7; the D is unclear. Matching the DNA end better, TRBJ2-1 makes the J call doubtful. This CDR3 region has 14 residues. Germline V gives CDR1 ENHRY, CDR2 SYGVKD.

This clonotype was detected only a few times. The chain is built from TRBV6-5 and TRBJ2-6, with D possibly being TRBD1 (7 bases). The ends were cut back, 0 bases at V and 2 bases at J, with 20 bases in the middle. Germline V gene sequence: CDR1 MNHEY, CDR2 SVGAGI. This CDR3 has 20 residues. CDR3 DNA: TGTGCCAGCAGTTACTCGACAACATCCAGGGGGGTAACTGGGGCCAACGTCCTGACTTTC. Translated: CASSYSTTSRGVTGANVLTF.

About this clonotype itself: This is likely a read error, given that the CDR3 carries no conserved phenylalanine or tryptophan at its end. This chain uses TRBV20-1 with TRBJ2-7; TRBD1 agrees at 7 bases. This CDR3 has 15 residues. CDR1 and CDR2 from the germline V gene are DFQATT and SNEGSKA (reference sequence). The V segment lost 6 bases and the J segment 3 bases; nucleotides outside the gene matches: 14. CDR3 amino acids: CSAFNPGQNYYEQYS. In DNA, the CDR3 is TGCAGTGCCTTTAATCCGGGACAGAATTACTACGAGCAGTACTCC.

The chain recombines TRBV10-1 with TRBJ1-2; TRBD1 is a possible D gene (5 bases). The V and J ends lost 8 bases and 0 bases respectively, with 7 bases between them. The CDR3 is 12 amino acids. Germline CDR1 and CDR2: WNHNN and SYGVQD (reference sequence). The chain's CDR3 is CASGAANYGYTF. CDR3 in DNA: TGCGCCAGCGGGGCCGCTAACTATGGCTACACCTTC.

This clonotype has ten or more counts. The chain recombines TRBV29-1 with TRBJ1-1, with 7 bases identical to TRBD1. The ends lost 5 bases at V and 4 bases at J; junction bases unmatched: 10. CDR3 size: 14 residues. Germline V gene data show CDR1 as SQVTM and CDR2 as ANQGSEA. As DNA, the CDR3 is TGCAGCGTTTGGACAGGCCTTTTGGGCACTGAAGCTTTCTTT. It yields the protein CSVWTGLLGTEAFF.

This clonotype was detected only a few times. V usage is TRBV6-4 and J usage is TRBJ1-1; D is unresolved. The V and J ends lost 3 bases and 5 bases respectively, with 19 bases between them. This CDR3 contains 16 residues. Per germline, CDR1 MRHNA and CDR2 SNTAGT. This CDR3 reads CASSESWKGRMTEAFF. The CDR3 DNA reads TGTGCCAGCAGTGAAAGTTGGAAAGGGAGGATGACTGAAGCTTTCTTT.

This clonotype was recorded only once. The rearrangement links TRBV12-3 or TRBV12-4 to TRBJ1-3; no reliable D call. The CDR3 extends over 16 amino acids. V shed 0 bases and J shed 1 base, with 10 bases lying between them. Here the CDR3 DNA reads TGTGCCAGCAGTTTAGCGGCGCGAGGTTCTGGAAACACCATATATTTT. Its protein product is CASSLAARGSGNTIYF.

This clonotype was found a few times. This chain uses TRBV10-3 with TRBJ2-7; 8 nucleotides agree with TRBD1. CDR3 length: 15 amino acids. Germline V gene sequence: CDR1 ENHRY, CDR2 SYGVKD. Trimming took 2 bases from V and 3 from J; bases not matched to a gene: 6. This CDR3 reads CAISEKVDRDYEQYF. As DNA, the CDR3 is TGTGCCATCAGTGAGAAAGTGGACAGGGACTACGAGCAGTACTTC.

This chain uses TRBV12-3 or TRBV12-4 with TRBJ1-2; 7 bases line up with TRBD1. The CDR3 is 15 amino acids. V shed 6 bases and J 5 bases; nucleotides not matched to a gene: 12. CDR3 sequence reads: CASSLRQGKEYGYTF. The CDR3 DNA follows: TGTGCCAGCAGCTTGAGACAGGGAAAAGAGTATGGCTACACCTTC.

V usage is TRBV6-1 and J usage is TRBJ1-5; no definite D call. The germline V and J ends were trimmed by 6 bases and 6 bases, with 6 bases remaining between them. This CDR3 comprises 11 residues. Germline CDR1 is MNHNS and CDR2 is SASEGT. Here the CDR3 DNA reads TGTGCCAGCAGGAGGGCTCAGCCCCAGCATTTT. Protein: CASRRAQPQHF.

The chain joins TRBV4-1 to TRBJ2-7; TRBD2 is a possible D gene (7 bases). The CDR3 spans 15 residues. The V end lost 0 bases, the J end lost 4 bases, and 13 bases lay between the germline ends. Germline CDR1 reads MGHRA; CDR2 reads YSYEKL. DNA of the CDR3: TGCGCCAGCAGCCAAGAAGAGGGGGGGATTTACGAGCAGTACTTC. It encodes CASSQEEGGIYEQYF.

At least ten counts were recorded for this clonotype. The rearrangement joins TRBV12-3 or TRBV12-4 to TRBJ1-1; 9 bases fit TRBD1. After removal of 5 bases from V and 1 base from J, the junction contained 5 bases not matched to a gene. The CDR3 spans 15 residues. The CDR3 is CASSPIQGANTEAFF. The CDR3, as DNA: TGTGCCAGCAGTCCGATACAGGGGGCGAACACTGAAGCTTTCTTT.

Ten or more counts support this clonotype. The chain links TRBV19 to TRBJ2-7; 7 bases are shared with TRBD2. V was clipped by 5 bases and J by 1 base; unmatched bases: 8. This CDR3 comprises 15 residues. Per the germline V gene, CDR1 is LNHDA and CDR2 is SQIVND (reference sequence). CDR3 loop: CASSVGGGLSYEQYF. In nucleotides, the CDR3 is TGTGCCAGTAGTGTTGGCGGGGGACTTTCCTACGAGCAGTACTTC.

Only a few counts were recorded for this clonotype. At one end the junction does not follow the germline gene, possibly because of a read error. The V gene is TRBV10-3, the J gene TRBJ2-7; D is ambiguous. Germline-derived CDR1 and CDR2 are ENHRY and SYGVKD. CDR3 length equals 12 residues. The DNA for the CDR3 is TGTGCCAGCAGTCTCGAGCTCTACGAGCAGTACTTC. It codes for CASSLELYEQYF.